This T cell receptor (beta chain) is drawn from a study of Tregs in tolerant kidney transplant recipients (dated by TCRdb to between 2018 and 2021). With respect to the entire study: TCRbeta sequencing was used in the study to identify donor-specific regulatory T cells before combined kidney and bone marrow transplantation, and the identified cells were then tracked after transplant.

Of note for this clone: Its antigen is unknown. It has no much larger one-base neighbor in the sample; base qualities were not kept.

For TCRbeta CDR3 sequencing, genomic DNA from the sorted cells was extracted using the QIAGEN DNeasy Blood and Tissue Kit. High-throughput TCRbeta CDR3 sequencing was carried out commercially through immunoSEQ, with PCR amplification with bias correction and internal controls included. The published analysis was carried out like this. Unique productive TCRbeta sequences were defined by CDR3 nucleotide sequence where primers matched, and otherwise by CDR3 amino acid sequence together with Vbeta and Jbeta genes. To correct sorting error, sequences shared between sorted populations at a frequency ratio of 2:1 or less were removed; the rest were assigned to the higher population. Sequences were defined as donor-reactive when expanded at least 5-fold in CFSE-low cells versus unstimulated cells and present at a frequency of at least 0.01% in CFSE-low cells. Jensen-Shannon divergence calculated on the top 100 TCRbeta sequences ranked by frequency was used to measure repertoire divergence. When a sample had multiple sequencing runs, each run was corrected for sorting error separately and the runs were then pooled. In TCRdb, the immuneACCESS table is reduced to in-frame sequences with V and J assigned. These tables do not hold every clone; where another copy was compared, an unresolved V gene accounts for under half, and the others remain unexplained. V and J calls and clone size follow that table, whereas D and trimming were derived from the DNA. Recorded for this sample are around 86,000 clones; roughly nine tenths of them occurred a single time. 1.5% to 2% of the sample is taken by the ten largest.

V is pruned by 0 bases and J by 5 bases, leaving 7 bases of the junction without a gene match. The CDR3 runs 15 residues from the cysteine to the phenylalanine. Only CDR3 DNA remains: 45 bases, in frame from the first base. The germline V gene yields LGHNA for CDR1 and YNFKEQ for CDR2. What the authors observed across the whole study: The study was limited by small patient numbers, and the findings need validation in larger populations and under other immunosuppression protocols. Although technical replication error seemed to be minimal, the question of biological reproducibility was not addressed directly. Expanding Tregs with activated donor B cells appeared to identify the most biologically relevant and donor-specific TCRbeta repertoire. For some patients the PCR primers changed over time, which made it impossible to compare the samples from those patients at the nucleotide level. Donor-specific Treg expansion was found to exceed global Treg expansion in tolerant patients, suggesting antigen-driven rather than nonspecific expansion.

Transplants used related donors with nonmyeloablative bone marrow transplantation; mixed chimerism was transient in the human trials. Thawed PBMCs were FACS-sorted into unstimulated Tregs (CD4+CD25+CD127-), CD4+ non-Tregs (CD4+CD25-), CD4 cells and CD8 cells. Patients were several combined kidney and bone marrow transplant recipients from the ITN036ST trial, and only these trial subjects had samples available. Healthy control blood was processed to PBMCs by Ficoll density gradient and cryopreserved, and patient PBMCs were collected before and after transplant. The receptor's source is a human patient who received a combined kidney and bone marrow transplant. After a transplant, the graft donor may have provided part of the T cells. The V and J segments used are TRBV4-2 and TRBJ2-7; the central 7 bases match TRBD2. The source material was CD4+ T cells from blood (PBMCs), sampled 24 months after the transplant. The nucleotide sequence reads TGTGCCAGCAGCCAAGATGGGGAGGGTTTGAACGAGCAGTACTTC. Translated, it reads CASSQDGEGLNEQYF.